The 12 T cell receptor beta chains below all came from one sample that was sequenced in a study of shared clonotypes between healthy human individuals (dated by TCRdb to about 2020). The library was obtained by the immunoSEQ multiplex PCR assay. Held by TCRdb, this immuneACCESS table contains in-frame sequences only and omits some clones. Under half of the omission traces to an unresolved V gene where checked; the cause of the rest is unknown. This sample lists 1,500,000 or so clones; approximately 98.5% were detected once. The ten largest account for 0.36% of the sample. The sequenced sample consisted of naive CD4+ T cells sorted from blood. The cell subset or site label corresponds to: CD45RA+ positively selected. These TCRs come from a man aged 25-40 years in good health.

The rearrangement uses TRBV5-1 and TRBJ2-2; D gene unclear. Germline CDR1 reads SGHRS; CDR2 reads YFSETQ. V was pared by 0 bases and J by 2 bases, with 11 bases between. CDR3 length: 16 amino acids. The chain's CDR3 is CASSLAQYGNTGELFF. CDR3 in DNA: TGCGCCAGCAGCTTGGCCCAATACGGAAACACCGGGGAGCTGTTTTTT.

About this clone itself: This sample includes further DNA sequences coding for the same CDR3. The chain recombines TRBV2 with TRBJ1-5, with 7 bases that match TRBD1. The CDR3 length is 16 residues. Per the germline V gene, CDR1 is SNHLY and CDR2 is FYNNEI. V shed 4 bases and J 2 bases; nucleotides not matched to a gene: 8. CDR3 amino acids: CASSVSGDRRNQPQHF. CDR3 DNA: TGTGCCAGCAGTGTCTCAGGGGACAGACGCAATCAGCCCCAGCATTTT.

The CDR3 spells CASSAGGGTGELFF. The DNA of the CDR3 is TGTGCCAGCAGCGCAGGGGGCGGCACCGGGGAGCTGTTTTTT. The genes are TRBV9 and TRBJ2-2, with TRBD1 matching 8 bases. Germline trimming cut 3 bases from V and 4 bases from J; bases unmatched to any gene: 2. This CDR3 region has 14 residues. CDR1 and CDR2 (germline): SGDLS, YYNGEE.

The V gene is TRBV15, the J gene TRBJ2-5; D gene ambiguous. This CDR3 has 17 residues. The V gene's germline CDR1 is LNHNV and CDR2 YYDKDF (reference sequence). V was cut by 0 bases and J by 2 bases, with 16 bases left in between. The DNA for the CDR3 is TGTGCCACCAGCAGAGATCTGCGGAGAGCGCTGCAAGAGACCCAGTACTTC. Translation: CATSRDLRRALQETQYF. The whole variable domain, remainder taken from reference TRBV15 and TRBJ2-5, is DAMVIQNPRYQVTQFGKPVTLSCSQTLNHNVMYWYQQKSSQAPKLLFHYYDKDFNNEADTPDNFQSRRPNTSFCFLDIRSPGLGDTAMYLCATSRDLRRALQETQYFGPGTRLLVL.

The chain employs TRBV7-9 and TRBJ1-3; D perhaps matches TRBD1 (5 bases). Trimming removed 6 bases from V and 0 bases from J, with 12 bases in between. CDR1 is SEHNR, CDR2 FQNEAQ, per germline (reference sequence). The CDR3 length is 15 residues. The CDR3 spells CASSAPGSSGNTIYF. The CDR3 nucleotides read TGTGCCAGCAGTGCACCAGGGAGCTCTGGAAACACCATATATTTT.

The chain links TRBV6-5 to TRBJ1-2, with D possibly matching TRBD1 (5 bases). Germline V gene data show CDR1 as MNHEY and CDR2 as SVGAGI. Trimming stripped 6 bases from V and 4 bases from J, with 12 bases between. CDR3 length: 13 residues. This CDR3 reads CASSDRGLYGYTF. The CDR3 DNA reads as TGTGCCAGCAGCGACCGGGGCCTCTATGGCTACACCTTC.

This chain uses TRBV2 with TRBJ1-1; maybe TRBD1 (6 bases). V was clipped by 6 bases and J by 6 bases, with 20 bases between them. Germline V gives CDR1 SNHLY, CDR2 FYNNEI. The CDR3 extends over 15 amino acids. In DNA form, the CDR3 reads TGTGCCAGCAGAGAATCCCTGACTGGGGGCGCTGAAGCTTTCTTT. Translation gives CASRESLTGGAEAFF.

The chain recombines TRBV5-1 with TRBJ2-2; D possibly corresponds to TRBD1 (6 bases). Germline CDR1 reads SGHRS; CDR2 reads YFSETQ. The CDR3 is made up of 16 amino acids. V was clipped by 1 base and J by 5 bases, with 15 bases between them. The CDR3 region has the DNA TGCGCCAGCAGCTTGATGGCTGCGACAGGTACCGGGGAGCTGTTTTTT. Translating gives CASSLMAATGTGELFF.

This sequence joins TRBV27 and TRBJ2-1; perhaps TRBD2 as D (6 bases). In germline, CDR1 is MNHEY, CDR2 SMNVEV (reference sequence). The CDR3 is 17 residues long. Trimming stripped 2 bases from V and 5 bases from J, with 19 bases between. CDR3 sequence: CASSLGRDFTTNNEQFF. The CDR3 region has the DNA TGTGCCAGCAGTTTAGGGCGGGACTTCACGACGAACAATGAGCAGTTCTTC.

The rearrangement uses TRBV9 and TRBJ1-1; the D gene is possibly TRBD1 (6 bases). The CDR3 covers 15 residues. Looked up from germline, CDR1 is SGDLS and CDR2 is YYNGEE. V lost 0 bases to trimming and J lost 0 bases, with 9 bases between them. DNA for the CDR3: TGTGCCAGCAGCGTAGTCCCAGGGGTGAACACTGAAGCTTTCTTT. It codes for CASSVVPGVNTEAFF.

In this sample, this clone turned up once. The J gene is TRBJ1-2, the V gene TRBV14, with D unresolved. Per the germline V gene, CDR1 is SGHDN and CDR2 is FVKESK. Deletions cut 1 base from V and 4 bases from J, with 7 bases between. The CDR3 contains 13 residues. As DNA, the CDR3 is TGTGCCAGCAGCCAAGTTGTCGGCTATGGCTACACCTTC. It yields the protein CASSQVVGYGYTF.

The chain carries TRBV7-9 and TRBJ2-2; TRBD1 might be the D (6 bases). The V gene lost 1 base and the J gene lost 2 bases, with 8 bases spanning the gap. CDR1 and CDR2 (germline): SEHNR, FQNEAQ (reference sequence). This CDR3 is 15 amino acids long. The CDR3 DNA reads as TGTGCCAGCAGCTTAGGACAGGATAACACCGGGGAGCTGTTTTTT. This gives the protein CASSLGQDNTGELFF.